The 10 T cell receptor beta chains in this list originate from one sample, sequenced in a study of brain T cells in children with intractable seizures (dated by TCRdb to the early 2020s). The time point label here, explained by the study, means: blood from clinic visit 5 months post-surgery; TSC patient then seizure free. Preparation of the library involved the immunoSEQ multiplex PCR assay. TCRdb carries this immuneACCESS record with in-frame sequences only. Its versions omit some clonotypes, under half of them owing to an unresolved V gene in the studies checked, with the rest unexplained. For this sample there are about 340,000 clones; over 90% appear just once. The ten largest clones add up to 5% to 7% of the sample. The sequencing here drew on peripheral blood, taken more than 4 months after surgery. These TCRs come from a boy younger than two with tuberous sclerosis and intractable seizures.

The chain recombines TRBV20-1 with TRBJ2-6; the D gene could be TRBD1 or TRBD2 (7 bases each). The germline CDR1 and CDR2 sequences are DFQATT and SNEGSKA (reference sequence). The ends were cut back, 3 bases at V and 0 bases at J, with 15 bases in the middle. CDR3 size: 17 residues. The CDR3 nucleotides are TGCAGTGCTAGTTTGGGCAGGGGGGGCTCTGGGGCCAACGTCCTGACTTTC. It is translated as CSASLGRGGSGANVLTF.

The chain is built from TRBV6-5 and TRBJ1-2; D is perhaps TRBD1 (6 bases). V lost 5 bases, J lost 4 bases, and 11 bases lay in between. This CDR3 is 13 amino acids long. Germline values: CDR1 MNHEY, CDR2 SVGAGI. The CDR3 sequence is CASSIQGPYGYTF. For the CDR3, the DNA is TGTGCCAGCAGTATACAGGGACCCTATGGCTACACCTTC.

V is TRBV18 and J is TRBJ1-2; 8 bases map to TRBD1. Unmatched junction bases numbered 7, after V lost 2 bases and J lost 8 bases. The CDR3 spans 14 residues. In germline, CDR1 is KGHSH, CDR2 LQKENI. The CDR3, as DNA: TGTGCCAGCTCACCAAGTTTACAGGGGGGAGGCTACACCTTC. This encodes CASSPSLQGGGYTF.

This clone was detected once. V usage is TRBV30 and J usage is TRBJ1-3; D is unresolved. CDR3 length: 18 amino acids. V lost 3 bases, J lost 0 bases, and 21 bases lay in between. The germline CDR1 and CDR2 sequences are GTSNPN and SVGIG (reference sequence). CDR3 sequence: CAWSLASVSSNSGNTIYF. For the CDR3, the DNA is TGTGCCTGGAGCCTCGCGTCTGTAAGCTCAAACTCTGGAAACACCATATATTTT.

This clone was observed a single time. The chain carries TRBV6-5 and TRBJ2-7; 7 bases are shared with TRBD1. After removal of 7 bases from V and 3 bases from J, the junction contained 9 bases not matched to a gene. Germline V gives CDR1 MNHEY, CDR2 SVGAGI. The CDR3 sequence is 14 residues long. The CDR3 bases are TGTGCCAGCACCCCAAGGGCAGGGGGCTACGAGCAGTACTTC. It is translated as CASTPRAGGYEQYF.

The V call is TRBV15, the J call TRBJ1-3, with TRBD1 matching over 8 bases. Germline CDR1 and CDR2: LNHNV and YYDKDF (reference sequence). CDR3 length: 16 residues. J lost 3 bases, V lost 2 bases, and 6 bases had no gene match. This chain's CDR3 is CATSRITGGYGNTIYF. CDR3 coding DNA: TGTGCCACCAGCAGAATTACAGGGGGGTATGGAAACACCATATATTTT.

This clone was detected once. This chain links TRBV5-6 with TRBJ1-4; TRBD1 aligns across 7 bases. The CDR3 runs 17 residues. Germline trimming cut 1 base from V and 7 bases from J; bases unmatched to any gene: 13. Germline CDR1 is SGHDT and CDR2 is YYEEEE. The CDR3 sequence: CASSLTRGSWGSEKLFF. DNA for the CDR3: TGTGCCAGCAGCTTGACCAGGGGGTCTTGGGGTAGTGAAAAACTGTTTTTT.

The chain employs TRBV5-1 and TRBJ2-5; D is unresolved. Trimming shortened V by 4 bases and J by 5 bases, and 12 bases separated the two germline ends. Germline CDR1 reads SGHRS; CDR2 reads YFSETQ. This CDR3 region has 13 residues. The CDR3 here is CASSVQPGETQYF. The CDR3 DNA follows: TGCGCCAGCAGCGTCCAGCCTGGTGAGACCCAGTACTTC.

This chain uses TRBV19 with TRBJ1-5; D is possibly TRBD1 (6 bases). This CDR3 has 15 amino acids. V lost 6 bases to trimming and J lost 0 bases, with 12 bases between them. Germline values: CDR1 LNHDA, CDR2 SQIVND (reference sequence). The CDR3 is CASSATGYSNQPQHF. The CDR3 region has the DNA TGTGCCAGTAGCGCGACAGGTTATAGCAATCAGCCCCAGCATTTT.

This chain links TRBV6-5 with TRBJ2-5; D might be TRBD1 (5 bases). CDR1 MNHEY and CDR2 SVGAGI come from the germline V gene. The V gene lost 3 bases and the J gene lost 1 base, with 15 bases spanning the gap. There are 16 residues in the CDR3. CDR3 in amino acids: CASSYFTGRPQETQYF. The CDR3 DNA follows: TGTGCCAGCAGTTATTTTACAGGCAGGCCCCAAGAGACCCAGTACTTC.